The present T cell receptor (beta chain) was sequenced within a study of cytomegalovirus exposure and HLA in healthy donors. For this clone: No antigen is known for it.

Use of 60 Vbeta and 13 Jbeta primers characterized the PCR. The data were produced by immunoSEQ multiplex PCR, yet TCRdb's version contains in-frame clones alone and is incomplete. The sample lists fewer than 200,000 clones, about 88% seen once, with roughly 2.5% in the top ten. Study-level points and caveats: Roughly even sequencing depth across donors was the assumption behind the presence/absence analyses.

V dropped 5 bases and J dropped 8 bases, with 18 bases sitting between them. The CDR3 spans 15 residues. Germline lookup yields CDR1 LNHDA and CDR2 SQIVND (reference sequence). The chain has TRBV19 and TRBJ1-4; D is unclear. The sequenced sample was PBMCs. This sequence originates from a man in his thirties or forties in good health and CMV-seropositive. CDR3 protein: CASSLPGLEREKLFF. In DNA form, the CDR3 reads TGTGCCAGTAGTCTTCCGGGCCTCGAGCGGGAAAAACTGTTTTTT.